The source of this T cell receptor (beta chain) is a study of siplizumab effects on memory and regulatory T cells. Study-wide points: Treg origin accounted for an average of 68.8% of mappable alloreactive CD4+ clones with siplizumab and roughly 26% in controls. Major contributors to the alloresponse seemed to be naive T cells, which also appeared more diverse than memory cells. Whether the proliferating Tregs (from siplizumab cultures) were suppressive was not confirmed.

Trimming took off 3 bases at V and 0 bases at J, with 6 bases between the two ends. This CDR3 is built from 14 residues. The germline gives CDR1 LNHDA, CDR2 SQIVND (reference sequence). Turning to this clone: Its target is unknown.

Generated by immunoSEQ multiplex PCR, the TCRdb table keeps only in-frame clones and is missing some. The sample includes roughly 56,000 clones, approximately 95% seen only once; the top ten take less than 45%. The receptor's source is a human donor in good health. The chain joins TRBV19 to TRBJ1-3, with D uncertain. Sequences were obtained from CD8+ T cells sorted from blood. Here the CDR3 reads CASSIAGSGNTIYF. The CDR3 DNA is TGTGCCAGTAGTATTGCGGGCTCTGGAAACACCATATATTTT.